These T cell receptor beta chains were read from a single sample in a study of blood T cells in healthy people across ages. TCRdb recomputed calls from the 5' RACE reads with MiXCR, one row per CDR3 protein. The data show about 800,000 distinct CDR3 sequences, with around 25% seen just once and more than 3% held by the top ten. The same sample was also studied in work on T cells of mothers and their children.

Sequenced material: blood. These receptors originate from a boy between 10 and 17 years old in good health. The CDR3 runs from the conserved cysteine through the conserved F or W. The D gene is left open where the match is weak. Where a row states a size, it is once, few, many or the class of an expanded clone; other rows omit it.

>TRBD1|few|TRBJ2-1|TRBV4-3
CASSQDLGQGANEQFF
TGCGCCAGCAGCCAAGATCTCGGACAGGGGGCCAATGAGCAGTTCTTC
>TRBD1|few|TRBJ1-2|TRBV28
CASSLGPDREYGYTF
TGTGCCAGCAGTCTCGGACCGGACAGGGAGTATGGCTACACCTTC
>TRBD2|few|TRBJ2-6|TRBV7-3
CASSRGGQLGANVLTF
TGTGCCAGCAGCCGCGGGGGGCAGCTCGGGGCCAACGTCCTGACTTTC
>TRBD1|-|TRBJ1-5|TRBV27
CASSLTGDLNNQPQHF
TGTGCCAGCAGTTTGACAGGGGATTTGAACAATCAGCCCCAGCATTTT
>TRBD2|-|TRBJ2-3|TRBV7-9
CGGGTDTQYF
TGTGGGGGAGGGACAGATACGCAGTATTTT
>TRBD2|few|TRBJ2-5|TRBV5-5
CASSLEMARGGQETQYF
TGTGCCAGCAGCTTGGAGATGGCGCGGGGGGGCCAAGAGACCCAGTACTTC
>-|-|TRBJ1-1|TRBV7-3
CASSPGRPENTEAFF
TGTGCCAGCAGCCCCGGGAGGCCAGAAAACACTGAAGCTTTCTTT
>TRBD1|-|TRBJ2-2|TRBV4-3
CASSQEVDRVTGELFF
TGCGCCAGCAGCCAAGAGGTGGACAGGGTCACCGGGGAGTTGTTTTTT
>TRBD1|-|TRBJ2-1|TRBV12-3/TRBV12-4
CASSPGQGALWRFF
TGTGCCAGCAGTCCGGGACAGGGGGCTCTTTGGAGGTTCTTC
>-|few|TRBJ2-1|TRBV10-3
CAITQDYTNEQFF
TGTGCCATCACCCAGGACTACACCAATGAGCAGTTCTTC
>TRBD1|-|TRBJ2-7|TRBV7-6
CASSLGQGVSERYF
TGTGCCAGCAGCTTGGGACAGGGGGTCTCCGAGCGGTACTTC
>-|-|TRBJ2-3|TRBV7-6
CASSLGAAGDTQYF
TGTGCCAGCAGCTTAGGGGCAGCGGGAGATACGCAGTATTTT
>TRBD1|few|TRBJ1-5|TRBV28
CASSPLQGWSNQPQHF
TGTGCCAGCAGTCCACTACAGGGGTGGAGCAATCAGCCCCAGCATTTT
>-|-|TRBJ2-1|TRBV20-1
CSARDTGLPESWSEQFF
TGCAGTGCTAGAGATACGGGACTCCCCGAAAGCTGGAGTGAGCAGTTCTTC
>TRBD2|few|TRBJ2-3|TRBV7-2
CASSTLARTDTQYF
TGTGCCAGCAGCACACTAGCGCGCACAGATACGCAGTATTTT
>TRBD2|-|TRBJ2-7|TRBV7-9
CASSLRESSYEQYF
TGTGCCAGCAGCTTGCGGGAGTCATCCTACGAGCAGTACTTC